This TCR beta chain emerged from a study of T cells in Graves' hyperthyroidism and ophthalmopathy. At the level of the study: Before any treatment, at initial diagnosis, peripheral blood was collected. Study findings and constraints: A model of 13 V-J features distinguished ophthalmopathy from stable hyperthyroidism. The model forecast ophthalmopathy, anticipating it by a median roughly 6.3 months before onset.

The source material, RNA transcripts, was used to amplify TCR beta CDR3 regions. First-round RT-PCR with HTBI primers amplified the TCR CDR3 region. TCRdb re-called the multiplex PCR reads with MiXCR, one entry per CDR3 protein. Of about 590,000 distinct CDR3 sequences in the sample, roughly 14% were seen once. Stable disease denoted Graves' hyperthyroidism without ophthalmopathy progression within 18 months. This clonotype was seen ten or more times. Its matching antigen is unknown. The CDR3 is 17 residues long. CDR1 is MNHNS and CDR2 is SASEGT in the germline V gene. The V gene end was trimmed by 5 bases and the J gene end by 1 base; junction bases not matched to a gene: 13.

This clonotype originated in a woman in her twenties or thirties with Graves' hyperthyroidism. The gene calls are TRBV6-1 and TRBJ1-2; 7 bases agree with TRBD1. Sequencing used blood. Here the CDR3 DNA reads TGTGCCAGCAGTCGGCCTTCGGAGGGACAGCATAACTATGGCTACACCTTC. Its translation is CASSRPSEGQHNYGYTF.